A single sample is the source of the 28 T cell receptor beta chains below, sequenced in a study of blood T cell repertoires in COVID-19. Profiling relied on immunoSEQ multiplex PCR, and the TCRdb table lists in-frame clones only, not all of them. The sample holds 200,000 or so clones, around four fifths seen once. The source material was peripheral blood. These receptors were taken from a human donor with acute or convalescent COVID-19. The donor label of this sample is uncertain.

In nucleotides, the CDR3 is TGTGCCAGCAGCTTAAGATCCCGACTAGCGGGGGGCTACGAGCAGTACTTC. Its protein product is CASSLRSRLAGGYEQYF. The chain recombines TRBV7-9 with TRBJ2-7; TRBD2 matches at 13 bases. CDR1 is SEHNR and CDR2 is FQNEAQ in the germline V gene (reference sequence). The CDR3 has 17 residues. V lost 2 bases to trimming and J lost 3 bases; unmatched junction nucleotides: 7.

This rearrangement joins TRBV5-1 to TRBJ1-4, with a possible D match to TRBD1 (5 bases). This CDR3 contains 15 residues. Trimming pared 0 bases from V and 4 bases from J, leaving 10 bases between. Germline V lookup: CDR1 SGHRS, CDR2 YFSETQ. CDR3 in amino acids: CASSLAGLNNEKLFF. CDR3 nucleotide sequence: TGCGCCAGCAGCTTGGCAGGGCTCAATAATGAAAAACTGTTTTTT.

This chain uses TRBV10-3 with TRBJ2-5, with 9 bases lining up with TRBD1. This CDR3 contains 13 residues. The germline V gene encodes CDR1 ENHRY and CDR2 SYGVKD. Trimming cost V 4 bases and J 5 bases; bases outside gene matches: 2. CDR3: CAISGTGDETQYF. As DNA, the CDR3 is TGTGCCATCAGTGGGACAGGGGACGAGACCCAGTACTTC.

This chain links TRBV5-1 with TRBJ2-7; 8 bases map to TRBD1. The germline gives CDR1 SGHRS, CDR2 YFSETQ. Germline trimming cut 2 bases from V and 3 bases from J; bases unmatched to any gene: 13. This CDR3 comprises 17 residues. CDR3 residues: CASSFGQGNREGYEQYF. CDR3 nucleotides: TGCGCCAGCAGCTTTGGACAGGGTAATCGCGAGGGCTACGAGCAGTACTTC.

This chain uses TRBV28 with TRBJ2-7; 8 bases are shared with TRBD1. V lost 8 bases to trimming and J lost 7 bases; unmatched junction nucleotides: 13. Per the germline V gene, CDR1 is MDHEN and CDR2 is SYDVKM. The CDR3 totals 14 residues. CDR3 region: CASSLGTGLEEQYF. CDR3 in DNA: TGTGCCAGCTCTCTCGGGACAGGACTGGAAGAGCAGTACTTC.

The rearrangement links TRBV6-6 to TRBJ2-6, with a weak D call TRBD1 (6 bases). Per the germline V gene, CDR1 is MNHNY and CDR2 is SVGAGI (reference sequence). Deletions cut 7 bases from V and 0 bases from J, with 13 bases between. This CDR3 is 16 amino acids long. CDR3 bases: TGTGCCAGCAAAGCAGGGGCCCTCTCTGGGGCCAACGTCCTGACTTTC. Its protein is CASKAGALSGANVLTF.

The genes are TRBV18 and TRBJ2-7, with a tentative D call TRBD1 (6 bases). Germline V gives CDR1 KGHSH, CDR2 LQKENI. This CDR3 is built from 15 residues. Trimming cost V 3 bases and J 0 bases, with 12 bases left between them. The CDR3 region has the DNA TGTGCCAGCTCACCGGAGACAGGACACTCCTACGAGCAGTACTTC. This encodes CASSPETGHSYEQYF.

The rearrangement links TRBV19 to TRBJ1-3, with TRBD1 matching over 10 bases. The CDR3 runs to 16 residues. Germline-derived CDR1 and CDR2 are LNHDA and SQIVND (reference sequence). The V segment lost 1 base and the J segment 4 bases; nucleotides outside the gene matches: 4. This CDR3 reads CASSIAGTGAGNTIYF. The CDR3 DNA reads TGTGCCAGTAGTATAGCTGGGACAGGGGCCGGAAACACCATATATTTT.

The chain employs TRBV25-1 and TRBJ1-2; the D is unclear. The CDR3 consists of 12 residues. Trimming took 4 bases from V and 5 from J, leaving 8 bases between them. Germline lookup yields CDR1 MGHDK and CDR2 SYGVNS. The CDR3 here is CASSATEYGYTF. In nucleotides, the CDR3 is TGTGCCAGCAGTGCTACAGAGTATGGCTACACCTTC.

The chain combines TRBV6-2 or TRBV6-3 with TRBJ1-2; D gene unclear. V lost 2 bases and J 4 bases, leaving 11 bases between the germline ends. The CDR3 loop spans 14 amino acids. Germline-derived CDR1 and CDR2 are MNHEY and SVGEGT. CDR3 amino acids: CASSYGQSAYGYTF. CDR3 DNA sequence: TGTGCCAGCAGTTACGGGCAGTCGGCCTATGGCTACACCTTC.

Worth noting for this clone: At the DNA level, this CDR3 is encoded by other sequences in the same sample as well. This sequence joins TRBV18 and TRBJ1-1; D call uncertain. CDR3 length: 13 residues. Trimming removed 4 bases at V and 0 bases at J, with 6 bases between. Per germline, CDR1 KGHSH and CDR2 LQKENI. As DNA, the CDR3 is TGTGCCAGCTCACTTCAGATGAACACTGAAGCTTTCTTT. This codes for CASSLQMNTEAFF.

This chain joins TRBV4-1 and TRBJ1-2, with a weak D call TRBD1 (5 bases). The V end lost 0 bases, the J end lost 5 bases, and 16 bases lay between the germline ends. Germline CDR1 is MGHRA and CDR2 is YSYEKL. This CDR3 comprises 16 residues. This CDR3 reads CASSQEEDSSIYGYTF. As DNA, the CDR3 is TGCGCCAGCAGCCAAGAAGAAGACAGCTCAATTTATGGCTACACCTTC.

The rearrangement uses TRBV5-3 and TRBJ2-3; 8 bases are a match to TRBD2. TRBV5-3 is placed among ORFs of uncertain function. The CDR3 consists of 15 residues. Germline trimming cut 9 bases from V and 6 bases from J; bases unmatched to any gene: 15. Written as DNA, the CDR3 is TGTGCCACCTCCGGGTTGGCGGGAGGCCTGGATACGCAGTATTTT. This translates into CATSGLAGGLDTQYF.

V is TRBV29-1 and J is TRBJ1-1; no clear D. The germline V and J ends were trimmed by 7 bases and 2 bases, with 14 bases remaining between them. The CDR3 contains 13 residues. Germline CDR1 reads SQVTM; CDR2 reads ANQGSEA. The CDR3 nucleotides are TGCAGCGCCGGGTTGGGTGTAAACACTGAAGCTTTCTTT. Its translation: CSAGLGVNTEAFF.

The CDR3 DNA follows: TGTGCCAGCAGTTATCCCGGCGCGGGCCCCTATGGCTACACCTTC. This gives the protein CASSYPGAGPYGYTF. The chain has TRBV6-5 and TRBJ1-2; D is undetermined. Germline V gene data show CDR1 as MNHEY and CDR2 as SVGAGI. The CDR3 is 15 residues long. V was pared by 3 bases and J by 4 bases, with 15 bases between.

This clone was recorded only once. J is TRBJ1-2 and V is TRBV30, with 7 bases fitting TRBD1. The CDR3 contains 15 residues. Germline CDR1 and CDR2: GTSNPN and SVGIG (reference sequence). Unmatched junction bases numbered 9, after V lost 1 base and J lost 4 bases. In DNA form, the CDR3 reads TGTGCCTGGAGTGGGGGACAGCCTAATCGCTATGGCTACACCTTC. This translates into CAWSGGQPNRYGYTF.

This clone was seen a few times. The genes are TRBV7-3 and TRBJ1-1; maybe TRBD1 (6 bases). From germline, CDR1 is SGHTA and CDR2 FQGTGA. CDR3 length: 17 amino acids. Trimming stripped 4 bases from V and 1 base from J, with 19 bases between. In DNA form, the CDR3 reads TGTGCCAGCAGCTCTCAGCCTCCGGGACACTCGAACACTGAAGCTTTCTTT. Its translation: CASSSQPPGHSNTEAFF.

J is TRBJ1-5 and V is TRBV7-2; 7 nucleotides agree with TRBD1. Trimming cost V 4 bases and J 5 bases; bases outside gene matches: 5. CDR3 length equals 14 residues. Germline loops: CDR1 SGHTA, CDR2 FQGNSA. For the CDR3, the DNA is TGTGCCAGCAGCTCGAGACAGGGTTATCAGCCCCAGCATTTT. It codes for CASSSRQGYQPQHF.

This chain joins TRBV7-2 and TRBJ2-5; tentatively, D is TRBD2 (6 bases). V was trimmed by 3 bases and J by 5 bases, leaving 13 bases between them. The CDR3 runs to 14 residues. Germline CDR1 reads SGHTA; CDR2 reads FQGNSA. The chain's CDR3 is CASSFREITETQYF. The CDR3 DNA reads TGTGCCAGCAGCTTCCGGGAGATAACCGAGACCCAGTACTTC.

The rearrangement uses TRBV7-2 and TRBJ2-3, with D perhaps TRBD1 (6 bases). The CDR3 sequence is 15 residues long. CDR1 and CDR2 from the germline V gene are SGHTA and FQGNSA. V lost 8 bases and J lost 1, with 16 bases in between. DNA of the CDR3: TGTGCCAGCCGATCTACAGGGCCCGGCACAGATACGCAGTATTTT. Its protein product is CASRSTGPGTDTQYF.

V and J are TRBV5-4 and TRBJ2-5; tentatively, D is TRBD2 (7 bases). The V end was cut by 3 bases, the J end by 1 base, with 16 bases between. The CDR3 length is 16 residues. CDR1 is SGHNT, CDR2 YYREEE, per germline (reference sequence). CDR3 residues: CASSSGGGSTQETQYF. CDR3 DNA: TGTGCCAGCAGCTCCGGGGGCGGGAGCACCCAAGAGACCCAGTACTTC.

J is TRBJ2-1 and V is TRBV28, with D maybe TRBD2 (5 bases). Germline V gene data show CDR1 as MDHEN and CDR2 as SYDVKM. This CDR3 spans 12 amino acids. Trimming pared 6 bases from V and 6 bases from J, leaving 9 bases between. CDR3 in amino acids: CASSFTSNEQFF. The DNA for the CDR3 is TGTGCCAGCAGCTTCACTAGCAATGAGCAGTTCTTC. The full variable domain, rest sourced from reference TRBV28 and TRBJ2-1, is DVKVTQSSRYLVKRTGEKVFLECVQDMDHENMFWYRQDPGLGLRLIYFSYDVKMKEKGDIPEGYSVSREKKERFSLILESASTNQTSMYLCASSFTSNEQFFGPGTRLTVL.

The rearrangement links TRBV28 to TRBJ2-2, with D uncertain. The V gene lost 3 bases and the J gene lost 4 bases, with 12 bases spanning the gap. CDR1 is MDHEN and CDR2 is SYDVKM in the germline V gene. The CDR3 spans 15 residues. The CDR3 region is CASSLARTGTGELFF. The CDR3 bases are TGTGCCAGCAGTTTGGCTAGAACGGGCACCGGGGAGCTGTTTTTT.

In this sample, this clone turned up once. This sequence joins TRBV10-3 and TRBJ2-1; 12 nucleotides match TRBD2. Germline trimming cut 0 bases from V and 4 bases from J; bases unmatched to any gene: 1. Germline V gene lookup returns CDR1 ENHRY and CDR2 SYGVKD. This CDR3 region has 16 residues. CDR3 residues: CAISESTSGRYNEQFF. The CDR3 nucleotides read TGTGCCATCAGTGAGTCTACTAGCGGGAGGTACAATGAGCAGTTCTTC.

The rearrangement uses TRBV7-2 and TRBJ1-2; TRBD1 aligns across 10 bases. The V and J ends lost 5 bases and 8 bases, in that order; junction bases with no gene match: 5. Germline V lookup: CDR1 SGHTA, CDR2 FQGNSA. This CDR3 is built from 13 residues. CDR3 region: CASSQGQGQGYTF. CDR3 DNA sequence: TGTGCCAGCAGCCAGGGACAGGGGCAAGGCTACACCTTC. Together with reference TRBV7-2 and TRBJ1-2, the CDR3 gives the full variable domain: GAGVSQSPSNKVTEKGKDVELRCDPISGHTALYWYRQSLGQGLEFLIYFQGNSAPDKSGLPSDRFSAERTGGSVSTLTIQRTQQEDSAVYLCASSQGQGQGYTFGSGTRLTVV.

This chain joins TRBV7-9 and TRBJ2-7; 11 bases align to TRBD2. Germline CDR1 and CDR2: SEHNR and FQNEAQ (reference sequence). Unmatched junction bases numbered 6, after V lost 0 bases and J lost 5 bases. The CDR3 extends over 16 amino acids. The CDR3 region is CASSLAAGTSGNEQYF. DNA of the CDR3: TGTGCCAGCAGCTTAGCCGCCGGGACTAGCGGTAACGAGCAGTACTTC.

This clone was detected once. The V gene is TRBV5-1, the J gene TRBJ2-7; the D gene is possibly TRBD1 (5 bases). Deletions cut 1 base from V and 2 bases from J, with 13 bases between. This CDR3 comprises 15 residues. Germline-derived CDR1 and CDR2 are SGHRS and YFSETQ. CDR3 protein: CASSLNGQGPYEQYF. The CDR3 DNA follows: TGCGCCAGCAGCTTGAACGGGCAGGGCCCCTACGAGCAGTACTTC.

The chain joins TRBV7-2 to TRBJ2-2; TRBD2 agrees at 9 bases. The V segment lost 5 bases and the J segment 1 base; nucleotides outside the gene matches: 5. Germline CDR1 reads SGHTA; CDR2 reads FQGNSA. The CDR3 length is 16 residues. The CDR3 reads CASSLAGGMNTGELFF. The CDR3 DNA follows: TGTGCCAGCAGCCTCGCGGGGGGGATGAACACCGGGGAGCTGTTTTTT.